Sequencing of this T cell receptor beta chain was carried out in a study of blood T cell repertoires in COVID-19. Overall study context: The United States, Italy and Spain were the sources of the acute and convalescent COVID-19 samples. Sources were T cells, B-cell-depleted T cells, or PBMCs; the material itself was cDNA or gDNA.

Trimming stripped 2 bases from V and 0 bases from J, with 8 bases between. The CDR3 is 14 residues long. The germline V gene encodes CDR1 SGDLS and CDR2 YYNGEE. This clone showed up just once. Methods used by the authors: Nucleated cell number was recorded as an estimate derived from reference gene primer amplification. Sequenced by immunoSEQ multiplex PCR; TCRdb stores in-frame clones only, minus some. V and J calls plus clone size are reproduced from that table; the DNA served to infer D and trimming. The data contain about 72,000 clones, about 90% of them singletons. V gene TRBV9 combines with J gene TRBJ1-1; TRBD1 might be the D (6 bases). This sequence was found in a human donor in a cohort sampled during active COVID-19. Sequencing used peripheral blood. CDR3 nucleotides: TGTGCCAGCAGCGTTGGGGGCATGAACACTGAAGCTTTCTTT. Translated: CASSVGGMNTEAFF.